These T cell receptor beta chains were read from a single sample in a study of CD8 T cells in ankylosing spondylitis. Using its own MiXCR run on the 5' RACE reads, TCRdb lists one record per CDR3 protein. This table holds approximately 42,000 distinct CDR3 sequences, roughly 11% found once. The sequenced material came from blood, either unsorted or a sorted T cell fraction (not recorded which). Source of these receptors: a male donor with ankylosing spondylitis or in good health (not recorded which). CDR3s include the opening cysteine and the closing phenylalanine or tryptophan. Fields, in order: clone size, J gene, D gene, V gene, CDR3 protein, CDR3 DNA. A D gene is named only where the DNA matches it firmly. Rows give clone size only sometimes, using once, few, many, or a class for an expanded clone.

abundance: -
j_gene: TRBJ1-2
d_gene: -
v_gene: TRBV3-1
CDR3aa: CASSVGQGPPVGGYTF
CDR3nt: TGTGCCAGCAGCGTCGGTCAGGGCCCTCCTGTGGGGGGCTACACCTTC

abundance: many
j_gene: TRBJ1-5
d_gene: -
v_gene: TRBV5-5
CDR3aa: CASSRQPVSNQPQHF
CDR3nt: TGTGCCAGCAGCCGACAGCCCGTTAGCAATCAGCCCCAGCATTTT

abundance: many
j_gene: TRBJ2-1
d_gene: -
v_gene: TRBV20-1
CDR3aa: CSAITGTPGREQFF
CDR3nt: TGCAGTGCTATTACCGGGACCCCCGGGAGAGAGCAGTTCTTC

abundance: -
j_gene: TRBJ1-2
d_gene: -
v_gene: TRBV5-5
CDR3aa: CASSLELDYGYTF
CDR3nt: TGTGCCAGCAGCTTGGAACTGGACTATGGCTACACCTTC

abundance: many
j_gene: TRBJ2-1
d_gene: -
v_gene: TRBV12-3/TRBV12-4
CDR3aa: CASRNNQGNTEQFF
CDR3nt: TGTGCCAGCAGAAACAACCAGGGGAACACTGAGCAGTTCTTC

abundance: few
j_gene: TRBJ2-7
d_gene: -
v_gene: TRBV28
CDR3aa: CASTGPYSYEQYF
CDR3nt: TGTGCCAGCACCGGACCGTACTCCTACGAGCAGTACTTC

abundance: few
j_gene: TRBJ1-1
d_gene: -
v_gene: TRBV30
CDR3aa: CAWGLNTEAFF
CDR3nt: TGTGCCTGGGGCCTTAACACTGAAGCTTTCTTT

abundance: -
j_gene: TRBJ1-1
d_gene: TRBD1
v_gene: TRBV18
CDR3aa: CASSPPGGTGVDTEAFF
CDR3nt: TGTGCCAGCTCACCACCGGGCGGGACAGGGGTGGACACTGAAGCTTTCTTT

abundance: few
j_gene: TRBJ2-3
d_gene: -
v_gene: TRBV6-1
CDR3aa: CASSRASEMVDTQYF
CDR3nt: TGTGCCAGCAGCAGAGCCTCGGAGATGGTAGATACGCAGTATTTT

abundance: many
j_gene: TRBJ2-2
d_gene: -
v_gene: TRBV6-5
CDR3aa: CASSFRALGFAGELFF
CDR3nt: TGTGCCAGCAGTTTTCGAGCACTTGGGTTCGCCGGGGAGCTGTTTTTT

abundance: many
j_gene: TRBJ2-3
d_gene: -
v_gene: TRBV12-3/TRBV12-4
CDR3aa: CASSFSSPDTQYF
CDR3nt: TGTGCCAGCAGTTTTTCCAGCCCAGATACGCAGTATTTT

abundance: many
j_gene: TRBJ2-1
d_gene: TRBD2
v_gene: TRBV6-5
CDR3aa: CASSSAGGTYNEQFF
CDR3nt: TGTGCCAGCAGTTCAGCGGGGGGAACCTACAATGAGCAGTTCTTC

abundance: many
j_gene: TRBJ2-3
d_gene: TRBD2
v_gene: TRBV29-1
CDR3aa: CSALAGITDTQYF
CDR3nt: TGCAGCGCCCTAGCGGGGATCACAGATACGCAGTATTTT

abundance: -
j_gene: TRBJ1-2
d_gene: -
v_gene: TRBV7-2
CDR3aa: CASSTASNYGYTF
CDR3nt: TGTGCCAGCAGCACAGCTTCTAACTATGGCTACACCTTC

abundance: many
j_gene: TRBJ2-7
d_gene: -
v_gene: TRBV12-3/TRBV12-4
CDR3aa: CASSRTATLDHEQYF
CDR3nt: TGTGCCAGCAGTAGGACGGCGACATTAGACCACGAGCAGTACTTC

abundance: few
j_gene: TRBJ1-5
d_gene: -
v_gene: TRBV19
CDR3aa: CASSMVTTNQPQHF
CDR3nt: TGTGCCAGTAGTATGGTGACAACAAATCAGCCCCAGCATTTT

abundance: -
j_gene: TRBJ2-7
d_gene: -
v_gene: TRBV7-2
CDR3aa: CASSLAVGEPYEQYF
CDR3nt: TGTGCCAGCAGCTTAGCGGTGGGGGAGCCTTACGAGCAGTACTTC

abundance: many
j_gene: TRBJ2-7
d_gene: -
v_gene: TRBV24-1
CDR3aa: CATSDQGRHEQYF
CDR3nt: TGTGCCACCAGTGATCAGGGGAGGCACGAGCAGTACTTC

abundance: many
j_gene: TRBJ1-5
d_gene: -
v_gene: TRBV12-3/TRBV12-4
CDR3aa: CASSPLTSGSNQPQHF
CDR3nt: TGTGCCAGCAGTCCGCTTACTTCGGGAAGCAATCAGCCCCAGCATTTT

abundance: many
j_gene: TRBJ1-1
d_gene: -
v_gene: TRBV27
CDR3aa: CASSWFPWAEAFF
CDR3nt: TGTGCCAGCAGTTGGTTTCCGTGGGCTGAAGCTTTCTTT

abundance: many
j_gene: TRBJ1-2
d_gene: TRBD1
v_gene: TRBV5-1
CDR3aa: CASSPTGGGYGYTF
CDR3nt: TGCGCCAGCAGCCCGACAGGGGGAGGCTATGGCTACACCTTC

abundance: many
j_gene: TRBJ1-3
d_gene: TRBD1
v_gene: TRBV20-1
CDR3aa: CSARDPGQGRWNTIYF
CDR3nt: TGCAGTGCTAGAGATCCAGGACAGGGAAGATGGAACACCATATATTTT

abundance: many
j_gene: TRBJ2-3
d_gene: TRBD2
v_gene: TRBV10-3
CDR3aa: CAISVNSGGSDTQYF
CDR3nt: TGTGCCATCAGTGTGAATAGCGGGGGATCAGATACGCAGTATTTT

abundance: many
j_gene: TRBJ2-2
d_gene: -
v_gene: TRBV5-1
CDR3aa: CASSLVQTNTGELFF
CDR3nt: TGCGCCAGCAGCTTGGTCCAGACGAACACCGGGGAGCTGTTTTTT

abundance: many
j_gene: TRBJ2-3
d_gene: TRBD1
v_gene: TRBV2
CDR3aa: CASSTPRDRGITDTQYF
CDR3nt: TGTGCCAGCAGTACCCCCCGGGACAGGGGTATAACAGATACGCAGTATTTT

abundance: many
j_gene: TRBJ1-1
d_gene: -
v_gene: TRBV27
CDR3aa: CASSLLGDTEAFF
CDR3nt: TGTGCCAGCAGTTTACTTGGTGACACTGAAGCTTTCTTT

abundance: few
j_gene: TRBJ1-1
d_gene: -
v_gene: TRBV20-1
CDR3aa: CSARDGGASQPFEAFF
CDR3nt: TGCAGTGCTAGAGATGGGGGGGCTAGCCAGCCTTTCGAAGCTTTCTTT

abundance: few
j_gene: TRBJ2-1
d_gene: -
v_gene: TRBV7-2
CDR3aa: CASSLVGKESEQFF
CDR3nt: TGTGCCAGCAGCTTAGTGGGAAAGGAGAGTGAGCAGTTCTTC

abundance: -
j_gene: TRBJ1-1
d_gene: -
v_gene: TRBV13
CDR3aa: CASGIATATEAFF
CDR3nt: TGTGCCAGCGGAATTGCGACGGCGACTGAAGCTTTCTTT

abundance: -
j_gene: TRBJ1-1
d_gene: -
v_gene: TRBV29-1
CDR3aa: CSVGVTQNTEAFF
CDR3nt: TGCAGCGTTGGGGTAACACAGAACACTGAAGCTTTCTTT

abundance: few
j_gene: TRBJ1-1
d_gene: -
v_gene: TRBV18
CDR3aa: CASSRRDIEAFF
CDR3nt: TGTGCCAGCTCAAGGCGGGACATTGAAGCTTTCTTT

abundance: many
j_gene: TRBJ2-5
d_gene: TRBD2
v_gene: TRBV24-1
CDR3aa: CATSDPGEGQETQYF
CDR3nt: TGTGCCACCAGTGATCCGGGGGAGGGACAAGAGACCCAGTACTTC

abundance: many
j_gene: TRBJ2-7
d_gene: -
v_gene: TRBV29-1
CDR3aa: CSVEVLGASYEQYF
CDR3nt: TGCAGCGTTGAAGTCCTGGGGGCCAGCTACGAGCAGTACTTC

abundance: few
j_gene: TRBJ1-1
d_gene: TRBD1
v_gene: TRBV7-8
CDR3aa: CASSSQGGITEAFF
CDR3nt: TGTGCCAGCAGCTCACAGGGGGGGATCACTGAAGCTTTCTTT

abundance: -
j_gene: TRBJ1-1
d_gene: -
v_gene: TRBV20-1
CDR3aa: CSARSIGAEAFF
CDR3nt: TGCAGTGCTAGATCCATCGGGGCTGAAGCTTTCTTT

abundance: -
j_gene: TRBJ2-2
d_gene: -
v_gene: TRBV5-1
CDR3aa: CASSLEGPGGQSRSVTGELFF
CDR3nt: TGCGCCAGCAGCTTGGAAGGGCCGGGCGGGCAGTCCCGATCAGTAACCGGGGAGCTGTTTTTT

abundance: many
j_gene: TRBJ2-2
d_gene: TRBD1
v_gene: TRBV5-1
CDR3aa: CASSWTGTGELFF
CDR3nt: TGCGCCAGCAGCTGGACAGGGACCGGGGAGCTGTTTTTT

abundance: many
j_gene: TRBJ2-3
d_gene: -
v_gene: TRBV28
CDR3aa: CASIGASPDTQYF
CDR3nt: TGTGCCAGCATCGGGGCAAGCCCAGATACGCAGTATTTT

abundance: many
j_gene: TRBJ2-5
d_gene: -
v_gene: TRBV3-1
CDR3aa: CASSQAWGQETQYF
CDR3nt: TGTGCCAGCAGCCAAGCCTGGGGCCAAGAGACCCAGTACTTC

abundance: few
j_gene: TRBJ2-7
d_gene: -
v_gene: TRBV5-6
CDR3aa: CASSFRGGVRPYEQYF
CDR3nt: TGTGCCAGCAGCTTCCGGGGCGGGGTCCGACCCTACGAGCAGTACTTC

abundance: many
j_gene: TRBJ2-2
d_gene: -
v_gene: TRBV7-7
CDR3aa: CASSKEPALTGELFF
CDR3nt: TGTGCCAGCAGCAAGGAGCCAGCACTTACCGGGGAGCTGTTTTTT

abundance: many
j_gene: TRBJ1-1
d_gene: -
v_gene: TRBV7-2
CDR3aa: CASSLAFYGGTEAFF
CDR3nt: TGTGCCAGCAGCTTAGCGTTTTACGGCGGCACTGAAGCTTTCTTT

abundance: many
j_gene: TRBJ2-1
d_gene: TRBD1
v_gene: TRBV5-1
CDR3aa: CASSKSPDRGNEQFF
CDR3nt: TGCGCCAGCAGCAAGAGCCCAGACAGGGGCAATGAGCAGTTCTTC

abundance: medium-sized
j_gene: TRBJ1-2
d_gene: -
v_gene: TRBV29-1
CDR3aa: CSADFTGNGDGYTF
CDR3nt: TGCAGCGCTGATTTTACGGGGAATGGGGATGGCTACACCTTC

abundance: -
j_gene: TRBJ1-6
d_gene: -
v_gene: TRBV5-1
CDR3aa: CASSLVGQQFNSPLHF
CDR3nt: TGCGCCAGCAGCTTGGTGGGGCAGCAATTTAATTCACCCCTCCACTTT

abundance: many
j_gene: TRBJ2-7
d_gene: TRBD2
v_gene: TRBV3-1
CDR3aa: CASSQASGSSYEQYF
CDR3nt: TGTGCCAGCAGCCAAGCCAGCGGGAGCTCCTACGAGCAGTACTTC

abundance: many
j_gene: TRBJ2-1
d_gene: -
v_gene: TRBV5-1
CDR3aa: CASSFMTGTNYNEQFF
CDR3nt: TGCGCCAGCAGCTTTATGACAGGGACTAATTACAATGAGCAGTTCTTC

abundance: many
j_gene: TRBJ2-7
d_gene: -
v_gene: TRBV5-1
CDR3aa: CASSLRGSYEQYF
CDR3nt: TGCGCCAGCAGCTTGCGGGGCTCTTACGAGCAGTACTTC

abundance: few
j_gene: TRBJ2-3
d_gene: -
v_gene: TRBV2
CDR3aa: CASSEDRADTQYF
CDR3nt: TGTGCCAGCAGTGAAGACAGGGCCGATACGCAGTATTTT

abundance: many
j_gene: TRBJ2-4
d_gene: -
v_gene: TRBV20-1
CDR3aa: CSAGAYGGPAKNIQYF
CDR3nt: TGCAGTGCCGGAGCTTACGGGGGGCCAGCCAAAAACATTCAGTACTTC

abundance: many
j_gene: TRBJ1-5
d_gene: -
v_gene: TRBV18
CDR3aa: CASSPDNQPQHF
CDR3nt: TGTGCCAGCTCACCGGATAATCAGCCCCAGCATTTT

abundance: few
j_gene: TRBJ2-7
d_gene: TRBD1
v_gene: TRBV7-8
CDR3aa: CASSSNRGSGEQYF
CDR3nt: TGTGCCAGCAGCTCCAACAGGGGGTCGGGCGAGCAGTACTTC